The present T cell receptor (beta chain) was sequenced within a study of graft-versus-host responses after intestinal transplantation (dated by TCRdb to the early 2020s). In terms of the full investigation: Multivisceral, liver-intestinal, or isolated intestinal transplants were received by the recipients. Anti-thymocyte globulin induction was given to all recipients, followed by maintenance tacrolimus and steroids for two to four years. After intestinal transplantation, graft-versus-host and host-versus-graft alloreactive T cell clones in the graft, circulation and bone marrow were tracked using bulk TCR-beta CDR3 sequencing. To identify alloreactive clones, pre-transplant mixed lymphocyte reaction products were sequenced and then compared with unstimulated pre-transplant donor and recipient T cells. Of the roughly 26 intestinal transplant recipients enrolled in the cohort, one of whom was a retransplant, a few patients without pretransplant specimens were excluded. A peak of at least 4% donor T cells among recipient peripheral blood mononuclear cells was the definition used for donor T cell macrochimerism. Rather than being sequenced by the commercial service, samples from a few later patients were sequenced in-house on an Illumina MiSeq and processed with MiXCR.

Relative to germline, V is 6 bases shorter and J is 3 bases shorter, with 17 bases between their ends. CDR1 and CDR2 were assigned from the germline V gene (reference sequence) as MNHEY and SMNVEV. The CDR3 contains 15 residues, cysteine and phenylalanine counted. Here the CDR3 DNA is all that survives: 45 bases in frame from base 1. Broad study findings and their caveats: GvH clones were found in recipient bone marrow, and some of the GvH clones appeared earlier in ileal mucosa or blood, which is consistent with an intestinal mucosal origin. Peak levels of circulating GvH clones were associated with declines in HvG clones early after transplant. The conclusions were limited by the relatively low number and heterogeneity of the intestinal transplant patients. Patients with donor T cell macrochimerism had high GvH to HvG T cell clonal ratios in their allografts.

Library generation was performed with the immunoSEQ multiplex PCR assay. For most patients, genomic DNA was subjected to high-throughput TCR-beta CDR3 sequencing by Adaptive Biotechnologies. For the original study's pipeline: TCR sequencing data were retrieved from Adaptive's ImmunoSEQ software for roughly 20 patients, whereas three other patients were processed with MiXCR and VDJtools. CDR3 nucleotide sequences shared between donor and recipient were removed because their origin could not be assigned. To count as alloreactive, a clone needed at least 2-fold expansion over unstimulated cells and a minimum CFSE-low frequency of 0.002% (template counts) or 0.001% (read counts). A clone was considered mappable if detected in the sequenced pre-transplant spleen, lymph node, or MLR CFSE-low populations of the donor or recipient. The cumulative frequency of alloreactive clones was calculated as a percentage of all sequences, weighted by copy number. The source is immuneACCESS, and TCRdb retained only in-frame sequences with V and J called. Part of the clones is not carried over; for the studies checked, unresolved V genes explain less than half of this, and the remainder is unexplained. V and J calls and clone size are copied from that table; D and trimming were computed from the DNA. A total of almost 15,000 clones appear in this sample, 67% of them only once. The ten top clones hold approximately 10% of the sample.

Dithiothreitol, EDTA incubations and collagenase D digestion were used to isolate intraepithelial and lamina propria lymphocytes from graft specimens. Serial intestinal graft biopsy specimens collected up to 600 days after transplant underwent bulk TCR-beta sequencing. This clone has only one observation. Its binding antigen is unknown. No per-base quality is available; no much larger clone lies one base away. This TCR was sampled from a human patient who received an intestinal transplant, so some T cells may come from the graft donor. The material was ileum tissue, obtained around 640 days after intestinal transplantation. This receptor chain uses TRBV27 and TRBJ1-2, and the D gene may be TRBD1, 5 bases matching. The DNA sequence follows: TGTGCCAGCAGGGCCGGGAGGGGCCTATACTATGGCTACACCTTC. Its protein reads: CASRAGRGLYYGYTF.